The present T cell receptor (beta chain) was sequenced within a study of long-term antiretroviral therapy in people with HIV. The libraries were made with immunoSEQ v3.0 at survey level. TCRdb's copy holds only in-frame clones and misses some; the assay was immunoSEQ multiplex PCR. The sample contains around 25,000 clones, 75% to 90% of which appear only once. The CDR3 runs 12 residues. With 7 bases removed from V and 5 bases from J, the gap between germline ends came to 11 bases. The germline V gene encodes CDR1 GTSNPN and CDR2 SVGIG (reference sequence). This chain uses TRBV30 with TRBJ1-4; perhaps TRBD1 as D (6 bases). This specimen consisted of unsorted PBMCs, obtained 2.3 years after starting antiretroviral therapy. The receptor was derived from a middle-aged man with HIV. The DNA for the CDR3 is TGTGCCTTGGACAGCCTAAATGAAAAACTGTTTTTT. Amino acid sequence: CALDSLNEKLFF.